This T cell receptor (beta chain) stems from a study of blood T cell repertoires in COVID-19 (dated by TCRdb to 2018 to 2020). Broadly, across the study: Collaborator samples came from the United States, Italy and Spain and covered acute and convalescent phases of COVID-19. The material from the prospective study consisted of cDNA or gDNA derived from T cells, B-cell-depleted T cells, or PBMCs. Deeply sampled blood TCRbeta repertoires from subjects exposed to, actively infected with, or recovered from COVID-19 were included in the dataset. The repertoires were released in a freely available public database intended as a resource for research on the immune response to SARS-CoV-2. The samples were drawn from two sources: the first 160 participants of the ongoing ImmuneRACE study, and 1,254 subjects contributed by 6 global collaborators. A de-identified subject ID, COVID-19 status, age in years and sex were almost always included in the sample metadata. Where HLA class I and class II types were available, the types were taken from metadata supplied by the sample provider, not from assay-based typing.

This clone showed up just a few times. What antigen it recognizes has not been identified. Base qualities are not provided; no much larger clone lies one nucleotide away. Summary of the overall study and its limitations: The amount of clinical and demographic metadata varied by source and participant and was provided uncurated.

TCRbeta CDR3 regions were amplified from genomic DNA by means of the immunoSEQ Assay, a bias-controlled multiplex PCR. Regarding the original processing steps: The number of nucleated cells in each sample was estimated from the amplification of reference gene primers within the assay. To quantify the absolute abundance of each unique TCRbeta CDR3 rearrangement, sequence reads were collapsed and filtered. Productive Simpson clonality was computed per sample as the square root of Simpson's diversity index over productive rearrangements. In its TCRdb copy, this immuneACCESS table keeps in-frame sequences only and misses some clones. Where compared with another copy, unresolved V genes explain less than half of these, and the others have no known cause. V and J calls plus clone size are reproduced from that table; the DNA served to infer D and trimming. The sample table holds approximately 140,000 clones, of which about four fifths were seen once. About a tenth of the sample is taken by the ten largest.

Whole blood was collected in K2EDTA tubes by collaborating institutions according to the institutions' own protocols. For TCRbeta analysis, collaborators shipped samples in one of three forms: frozen whole blood, isolated PBMCs, or DNA extracted from either of those sample types. The sample was peripheral blood. The sequence derives from a man aged 35-49 years with active or convalescent COVID-19.

The DNA reads TGTGCCAGTAGTGCGCGGACAGGAGGGACTGGAAACACCATATATTTT. Protein translation: CASSARTGGTGNTIYF. This chain is built from TRBV19 and TRBJ1-3; 7 middle bases align to TRBD1. As encoded in the germline V gene (reference sequence), CDR1 is LNHDA while CDR2 is SQIVND. Trimming removed 5 bases from V and 2 bases from J; the gene matches leave 9 bases unexplained. The CDR3 measures 16 amino acids from cysteine to phenylalanine. Solely the CDR3 DNA is kept, with 48 bases framed from the first base.